These 29 T cell receptor beta chains share one sample of origin, sequenced in a study of technical replicates of blood from a few donors. Assay used: immunoSEQ multiplex PCR; TCRdb lists only in-frame clones, some missing. The sample has about 76,000 clones, more than 85% seen once. Sequencing was performed on T cells isolated from PBMCs. These receptors were obtained from a human donor in good health.

The chain recombines TRBV19 with TRBJ1-5; D unresolved. The germline V gene encodes CDR1 LNHDA and CDR2 SQIVND (reference sequence). The V and J ends lost 5 bases and 0 bases respectively, with 8 bases between them. CDR3 length equals 14 residues. CDR3 nucleotides: TGTGCCAGTAGTCCAATACATAGCAATCAGCCCCAGCATTTT. Its protein is CASSPIHSNQPQHF.

J is TRBJ2-1 and V is TRBV7-9; D might be TRBD2 (7 bases). The CDR3 contains 18 residues. V dropped 5 bases and J dropped 4 bases, with 24 bases sitting between them. CDR1 SEHNR and CDR2 FQNEAQ come from the germline V gene (reference sequence). CDR3 sequence reads: CASSHQDYREGSYNEQFF. The CDR3 region has the DNA TGTGCCAGCAGCCACCAAGATTACAGGGAGGGAAGTTACAATGAGCAGTTCTTC.

The genes are TRBV28 and TRBJ2-3; D unresolved. V lost 5 bases to trimming and J lost 1 base, with 13 bases between them. From germline, CDR1 is MDHEN and CDR2 SYDVKM. The CDR3 sequence is 15 residues long. CDR3 region: CASSHLFEGTDTQYF. The CDR3, as DNA: TGTGCCAGCAGTCACCTTTTTGAGGGCACAGATACGCAGTATTTT. Complete variable domain (other parts from reference TRBV28 and TRBJ2-3): DVKVTQSSRYLVKRTGEKVFLECVQDMDHENMFWYRQDPGLGLRLIYFSYDVKMKEKGDIPEGYSVSREKKERFSLILESASTNQTSMYLCASSHLFEGTDTQYFGPGTRLTVL.

This clone was seen just once. The chain joins TRBV6-4 to TRBJ2-1, with TRBD2 identical over 13 bases. V trimming: 5 bases; J trimming: 7 bases; junction bases outside the gene matches: 5. This CDR3 comprises 15 residues. Germline-derived CDR1 and CDR2 are MRHNA and SNTAGT. The CDR3 region has the DNA TGTGCCAGCAGTACTAGCGGGAGGGCGTATAATGAGCAGTTCTTC. Translation: CASSTSGRAYNEQFF.

This clone was seen a single time. This chain links TRBV29-1 with TRBJ2-3; a possible D gene is TRBD2 (5 bases). CDR3 size: 15 residues. The germline gives CDR1 SQVTM, CDR2 ANQGSEA. V was cut by 2 bases and J by 2 bases, with 14 bases left in between. The chain's CDR3 is CSVEFPSRNTDTQYF. CDR3 in DNA: TGCAGCGTTGAATTCCCTAGCAGAAACACAGATACGCAGTATTTT.

The rearrangement links TRBV30 to TRBJ2-7; weak D call: TRBD1 (6 bases). V lost 2 bases to trimming and J lost 5 bases, with 13 bases between them. Looked up from germline, CDR1 is GTSNPN and CDR2 is SVGIG (reference sequence). The CDR3 runs to 13 residues. The CDR3 nucleotides read TGTGCCTGGAGTAAGGGGGTGAGCGACGAGCAGTACTTC. Translated: CAWSKGVSDEQYF. The full variable domain, with the rest looked up from reference TRBV30 and TRBJ2-7, is SQTIHQWPATLVQPVGSPLSLECTVEGTSNPNLYWYRQAAGRGLQLLFYSVGIGQISSEVPQNLSASRPQDRQFILSSKKLLLSDSGFYLCAWSKGVSDEQYFGPGTRLTVT.

The rearrangement uses TRBV7-8 and TRBJ2-1; TRBD2 agrees at 8 bases. CDR1 and CDR2 (germline): SGHVS, FQNEAQ. V lost 5 bases and J lost 6; bases outside the gene matches: 6. This CDR3 contains 14 residues. DNA for the CDR3: TGTGCCAGCAGCCCGGGACTAGTAGGCAATGAGCAGTTCTTC. It codes for CASSPGLVGNEQFF.

The chain links TRBV13 to TRBJ2-3; 11 positions agree with TRBD2. The CDR3 extends over 18 amino acids. CDR1 is PRHDT, CDR2 FYEKMQ, per germline (reference sequence). The V segment lost 4 bases and the J segment 7 bases; nucleotides outside the gene matches: 16. The CDR3, as DNA: TGTGCCAGCAGCTCGGGGAATAGCGGGGGGGCCTATATGTATACGCAGTATTTT. Translating gives CASSSGNSGGAYMYTQYF. Drawing the rest from reference TRBV13 and TRBJ2-3, the complete variable domain is AAGVIQSPRHLIKEKRETATLKCYPIPRHDTVYWYQQGPGQDPQFLISFYEKMQSDKGSIPDRFSAQQFSDYHSELNMSSLELGDSALYFCASSSGNSGGAYMYTQYFGPGTRLTVL.

The gene calls are TRBV19 and TRBJ2-1; 8 bases line up with TRBD2. The trim removed 9 bases at V and 7 bases at J, leaving 14 bases unmatched. CDR1 and CDR2 from the germline V gene are LNHDA and SQIVND (reference sequence). This CDR3 has 15 residues. The CDR3, as DNA: TGTGCCAGCCATACAGCGGGAGAAGGGAGGAATGAGCAGTTCTTC. Protein: CASHTAGEGRNEQFF.

This clone was recorded only once. This chain links TRBV10-3 with TRBJ1-1; 9 bases fit TRBD1. Germline V gene data show CDR1 as ENHRY and CDR2 as SYGVKD. The CDR3 length is 15 residues. V lost 11 bases to trimming and J lost 8 bases; unmatched junction nucleotides: 18. CDR3 sequence reads: CAVRRGTGIRDEAFF. The CDR3 DNA reads as TGTGCCGTAAGACGGGGGACAGGGATTAGGGACGAAGCTTTCTTT.

J is TRBJ2-5 and V is TRBV5-6; 8 nucleotides agree with TRBD2. Germline V gives CDR1 SGHDT, CDR2 YYEEEE. The CDR3 totals 15 residues. With 3 bases clipped from V and 1 base from J, the junction kept 5 bases outside the gene matches. The CDR3 region has the DNA TGTGCCAGCAGCTCCAGCGGGGGCCTCCAAGAGACCCAGTACTTC. Encoded protein: CASSSSGGLQETQYF.

This clone came up a few times. The chain has TRBV14 and TRBJ2-4; 11 nucleotides match TRBD1. The germline V gene encodes CDR1 SGHDN and CDR2 FVKESK. This CDR3 is built from 17 residues. J lost 0 bases, V lost 4 bases, and 5 bases had no gene match. The CDR3 region is CASSPRTGGAAKNIQYF. Written as DNA, the CDR3 is TGTGCCAGCAGCCCACGGACAGGGGGCGCAGCCAAAAACATTCAGTACTTC.

V and J are TRBV27 and TRBJ2-2; 13 bases fit TRBD2. The germline V gene encodes CDR1 MNHEY and CDR2 SMNVEV (reference sequence). The V gene end was trimmed by 5 bases and the J gene end by 6 bases; junction bases not matched to a gene: 9. CDR3 length equals 17 residues. The chain's CDR3 is CASSQLAGGPEAGELFF. The CDR3, as DNA: TGTGCCAGCAGTCAACTAGCGGGAGGGCCTGAGGCCGGGGAGCTGTTTTTT.

The rearrangement links TRBV5-1 to TRBJ1-3, with D unclear. CDR1 SGHRS and CDR2 YFSETQ come from the germline V gene. This CDR3 is 16 amino acids long. V lost 3 bases, J lost 0 bases, and 13 bases lay in between. The CDR3 loop is CASSSASGGSGNTIYF. The CDR3 DNA reads TGCGCCAGCAGCTCCGCAAGTGGAGGCTCTGGAAACACCATATATTTT.

The chain is built from TRBV7-9 and TRBJ1-6; unclear D gene. The length of the CDR3 is 12 residues. Germline V lookup: CDR1 SEHNR, CDR2 FQNEAQ (reference sequence). Trimming removed 11 bases from V and 6 bases from J, with 11 bases in between. This CDR3 is CASSPGNSPLHF. Here the CDR3 DNA reads TGTGCCTCAAGTCCGGGTAATTCACCCCTCCACTTT.

The chain recombines TRBV5-3 with TRBJ1-1; D is unclear. Being an ORF, TRBV5-3 has a function that is uncertain. Between the trimmed V and J ends, which lost 4 bases and 1 base, there was a span of 17 bases. The CDR3 covers 16 residues. The CDR3 region has the DNA TGTGCCAGAAGCCTGTCACGGGGAGGGAGGAACACTGAAGCTTTCTTT. As protein: CARSLSRGGRNTEAFF.

The chain is built from TRBV10-3 and TRBJ1-1; no clear D gene. CDR3 length: 12 residues. Germline loops: CDR1 ENHRY, CDR2 SYGVKD. V dropped 5 bases and J dropped 1 base, with 5 bases sitting between them. The CDR3, as DNA: TGTGCCATCAGTCCCGGGAACACTGAAGCTTTCTTT. This codes for CAISPGNTEAFF.

The chain has TRBV5-4 and TRBJ1-1; 7 bases map to TRBD1. Germline lookup yields CDR1 SGHNT and CDR2 YYREEE (reference sequence). CDR3 size: 15 residues. The ends lost 4 bases at V and 3 bases at J; junction bases unmatched: 9. CDR3 loop: CASSHPRDSHTEAFF. CDR3 nucleotide sequence: TGTGCCAGCAGCCACCCAAGGGACAGCCACACTGAAGCTTTCTTT.

V and J are TRBV2 and TRBJ2-7; TRBD1 matches at 7 bases. V gave up 8 bases and J gave up 0 bases; unmatched junction bases: 4. The germline V gene has CDR1 SNHLY and CDR2 FYNNEI. The CDR3 runs 13 residues. The CDR3 sequence is CASSGQTSYEQYF. For the CDR3, the DNA is TGTGCCAGCTCGGGACAGACCTCCTACGAGCAGTACTTC.

The V and J genes are TRBV6-4 and TRBJ1-2; D is uncertain. The CDR3 is made up of 15 amino acids. Germline V CDR1 and CDR2: MRHNA, SNTAGT. Trimming took off 5 bases at V and 3 bases at J, with 16 bases between the two ends. The CDR3 sequence: CASSHLPVGDYGYTF. The CDR3 bases are TGTGCCAGCAGTCACCTCCCTGTAGGAGACTATGGCTACACCTTC.

This rearrangement joins TRBV9 to TRBJ2-5; 14 bases line up with TRBD2. The trim removed 6 bases at V and 5 bases at J, leaving 9 bases unmatched. Looked up from germline, CDR1 is SGDLS and CDR2 is YYNGEE. The CDR3 loop spans 16 amino acids. In DNA, the CDR3 is TGTGCCAGCACCGGGACTAGCGGGAGAGTCGGGGAGACCCAGTACTTC. Amino acid sequence: CASTGTSGRVGETQYF.

The chain recombines TRBV28 with TRBJ2-7, with TRBD1 as a possible D gene (6 bases). V was pared by 5 bases and J by 4 bases, with 12 bases between. Germline V gene lookup returns CDR1 MDHEN and CDR2 SYDVKM. The CDR3 sequence is 13 residues long. CDR3 sequence: CASSPGTPYEQYF. The DNA of the CDR3 is TGTGCCAGCAGTCCCGGGACACCGTACGAGCAGTACTTC.

This clone was recorded only once. The V and J genes are TRBV4-1 and TRBJ1-2; D gene unclear. CDR1 is MGHRA, CDR2 YSYEKL, per germline. CDR3 length: 15 residues. Trimming left V 0 bases short and J 8 bases short, with 16 bases between. Here the CDR3 reads CASSQESGNKPGYTF. The CDR3 nucleotides read TGCGCCAGCAGCCAAGAGTCAGGAAATAAGCCCGGCTACACCTTC.

V and J are TRBV19 and TRBJ1-5, with 7 bases lining up with TRBD1. Germline V gives CDR1 LNHDA, CDR2 SQIVND (reference sequence). Unmatched junction bases numbered 6, after V lost 4 bases and J lost 6 bases. The CDR3 has 14 amino acids. The CDR3 DNA follows: TGTGCCAGTAGTAACAGGGGCGTTCCTCAGCCCCAGCATTTT. Translated: CASSNRGVPQPQHF.

The chain recombines TRBV2 with TRBJ2-7; 7 bases align to TRBD1. The CDR3 consists of 14 residues. Trimming at V came to 7 bases and at J to 3 bases, leaving 9 bases not matched to a gene. Germline-derived CDR1 and CDR2 are SNHLY and FYNNEI. CDR3 sequence: CASIRGQNVYEQYF. DNA of the CDR3: TGTGCCAGCATTCGGGGACAGAACGTCTACGAGCAGTACTTC. The full variable domain, with the rest looked up from reference TRBV2 and TRBJ2-7, is EPEVTQTPSHQVTQMGQEVILRCVPISNHLYFYWYRQILGQKVEFLVSFYNNEISEKSEIFDDQFSVERPDGSNFTLKIRSTKLEDSAMYFCASIRGQNVYEQYFGPGTRLTVT.

A single count supports this clone. The rearrangement links TRBV5-8 to TRBJ2-7; D perhaps matches TRBD1 (6 bases). Trimming took 0 bases from V and 3 from J, leaving 10 bases between them. This CDR3 is 14 amino acids long. CDR1 is SGHTS and CDR2 is YDEGEE in the germline V gene. Written as DNA, the CDR3 is TGTGCCAGCAGCTTGGACCTAGGGGGCTACGAGCAGTACTTC. This translates into CASSLDLGGYEQYF.

The rearrangement uses TRBV11-2 and TRBJ1-5; D may be TRBD1 (5 bases). The germline V gene encodes CDR1 SGHAT and CDR2 FQNNGV. V was cut by 3 bases and J by 6 bases, with 18 bases left in between. CDR3 size: 16 residues. CDR3 loop: CASSFYGSGVGQPQHF. The CDR3 coding sequence is TGTGCCAGCAGCTTCTATGGTTCGGGGGTAGGTCAGCCCCAGCATTTT.

The V gene is TRBV7-9, the J gene TRBJ2-7; 7 bases agree with TRBD1. The CDR3 has 14 amino acids. The junction had 4 bases not matched to a gene; V was cut back by 3 bases and J by 2 bases. CDR1 and CDR2 from the germline V gene are SEHNR and FQNEAQ (reference sequence). The CDR3: CASSLPGQTYEQYF. CDR3 nucleotide sequence: TGTGCCAGCAGCTTGCCGGGACAGACCTACGAGCAGTACTTC.

The chain employs TRBV7-9 and TRBJ2-3; possibly TRBD2 for D (5 bases). This CDR3 comprises 19 residues. The germline CDR1 and CDR2 sequences are SEHNR and FQNEAQ (reference sequence). V lost 4 bases and J 6 bases, leaving 29 bases between the germline ends. This chain's CDR3 is CASSSPLQASIGPTDTQYF. CDR3 bases: TGTGCCAGCAGCTCCCCCCTCCAGGCTAGCATCGGCCCGACCGATACGCAGTATTTT.